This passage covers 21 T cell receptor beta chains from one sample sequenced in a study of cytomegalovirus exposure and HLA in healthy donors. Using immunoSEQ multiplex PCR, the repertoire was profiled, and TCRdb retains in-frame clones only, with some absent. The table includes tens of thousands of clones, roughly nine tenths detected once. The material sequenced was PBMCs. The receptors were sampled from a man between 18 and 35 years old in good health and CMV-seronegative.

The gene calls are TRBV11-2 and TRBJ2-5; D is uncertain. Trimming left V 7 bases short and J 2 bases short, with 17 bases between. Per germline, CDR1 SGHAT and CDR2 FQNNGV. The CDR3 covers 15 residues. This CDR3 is CASTPTVRDQETQYF. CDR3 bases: TGTGCCAGCACCCCCACAGTCCGAGATCAAGAGACCCAGTACTTC.

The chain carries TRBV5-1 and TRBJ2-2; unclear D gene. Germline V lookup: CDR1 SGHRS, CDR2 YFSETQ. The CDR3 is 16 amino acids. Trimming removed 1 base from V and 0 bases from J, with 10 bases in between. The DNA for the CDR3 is TGCGCCAGCAGCTTGTTTTCTAGAGCGAACACCGGGGAGCTGTTTTTT. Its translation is CASSLFSRANTGELFF.

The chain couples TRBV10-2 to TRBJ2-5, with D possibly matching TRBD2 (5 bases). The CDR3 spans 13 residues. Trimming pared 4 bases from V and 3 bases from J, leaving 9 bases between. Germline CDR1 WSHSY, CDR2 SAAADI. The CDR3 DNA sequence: TGCGCCAGCAGTGGCCAGCGGAAAGAGACCCAGTACTTC. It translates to CASSGQRKETQYF.

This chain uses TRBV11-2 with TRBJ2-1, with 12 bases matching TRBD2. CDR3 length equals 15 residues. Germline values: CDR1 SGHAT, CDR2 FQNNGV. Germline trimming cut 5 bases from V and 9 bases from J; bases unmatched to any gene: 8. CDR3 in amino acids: CASSQLQLAGGEQFF. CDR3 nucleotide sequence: TGTGCCAGCAGCCAACTACAACTAGCGGGAGGTGAGCAGTTCTTC.

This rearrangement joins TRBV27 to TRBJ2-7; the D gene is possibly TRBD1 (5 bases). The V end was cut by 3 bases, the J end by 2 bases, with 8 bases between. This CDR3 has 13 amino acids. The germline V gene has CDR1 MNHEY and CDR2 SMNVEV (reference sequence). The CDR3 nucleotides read TGTGCCAGCAGTTTTACAGGTGCCTACGAGCAGTACTTC. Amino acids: CASSFTGAYEQYF.

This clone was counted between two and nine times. CDR3 in amino acids: CASSPSGQFNQPQHF. The CDR3 DNA sequence: TGTGCCAGCAGTCCCTCGGGACAGTTCAATCAGCCCCAGCATTTT. V usage is TRBV28 and J usage is TRBJ1-5; 7 positions agree with TRBD1. Germline V CDR1 and CDR2: MDHEN, SYDVKM. CDR3 size: 15 residues. Germline trimming cut 5 bases from V and 3 bases from J; bases unmatched to any gene: 7.

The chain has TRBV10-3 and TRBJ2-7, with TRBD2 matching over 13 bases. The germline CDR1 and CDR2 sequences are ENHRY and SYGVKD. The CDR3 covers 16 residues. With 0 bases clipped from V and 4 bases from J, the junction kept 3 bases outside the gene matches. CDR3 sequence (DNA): TGTGCCATCAGTGAGTCCGGGACTAGCGGGGATTACGAGCAGTACTTC. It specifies CAISESGTSGDYEQYF.

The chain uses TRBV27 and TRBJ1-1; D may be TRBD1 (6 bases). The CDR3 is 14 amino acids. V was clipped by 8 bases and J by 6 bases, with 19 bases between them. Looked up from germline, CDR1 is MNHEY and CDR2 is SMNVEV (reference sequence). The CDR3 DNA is TGTGCCAGCGGGTTGACAGGTGACGCGGCTGAAGCTTTCTTT. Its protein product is CASGLTGDAAEAFF.

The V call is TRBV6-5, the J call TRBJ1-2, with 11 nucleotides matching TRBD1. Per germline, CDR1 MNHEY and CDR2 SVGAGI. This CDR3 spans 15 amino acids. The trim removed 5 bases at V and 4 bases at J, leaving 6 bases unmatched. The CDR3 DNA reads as TGTGCCAGCAGTCGAACCGGGACAGGGGGCTATGGCTACACCTTC. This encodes CASSRTGTGGYGYTF.

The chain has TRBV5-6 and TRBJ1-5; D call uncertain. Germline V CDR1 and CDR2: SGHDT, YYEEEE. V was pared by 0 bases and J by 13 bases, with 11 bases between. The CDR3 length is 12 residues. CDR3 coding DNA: TGTGCCAGCAGCTTGGGACAATCTGCGCAGCATTTT. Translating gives CASSLGQSAQHF. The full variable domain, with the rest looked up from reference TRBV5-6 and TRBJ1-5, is DAGVTQSPTHLIKTRGQQVTLRCSPKSGHDTVSWYQQALGQGPQFIFQYYEEEERQRGNFPDRFSGHQFPNYSSELNVNALLLGDSALYLCASSLGQSAQHFGDGTRLSIL.

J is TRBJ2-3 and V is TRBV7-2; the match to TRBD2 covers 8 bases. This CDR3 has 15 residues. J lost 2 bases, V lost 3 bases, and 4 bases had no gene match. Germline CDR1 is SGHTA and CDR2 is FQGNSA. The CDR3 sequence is CASSFTSGTTDTQYF. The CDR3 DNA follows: TGTGCCAGCAGCTTTACTAGCGGCACCACAGATACGCAGTATTTT. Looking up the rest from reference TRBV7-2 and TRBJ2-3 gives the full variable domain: GAGVSQSPSNKVTEKGKDVELRCDPISGHTALYWYRQSLGQGLEFLIYFQGNSAPDKSGLPSDRFSAERTGGSVSTLTIQRTQQEDSAVYLCASSFTSGTTDTQYFGPGTRLTVL.

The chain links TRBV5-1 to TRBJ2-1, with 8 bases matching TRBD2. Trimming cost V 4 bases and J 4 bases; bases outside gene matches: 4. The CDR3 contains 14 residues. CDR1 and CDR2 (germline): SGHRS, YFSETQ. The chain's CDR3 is CASSRGLDYNEQFF. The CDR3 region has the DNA TGCGCCAGCAGCAGGGGACTAGATTACAATGAGCAGTTCTTC. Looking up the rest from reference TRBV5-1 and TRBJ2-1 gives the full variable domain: KAGVTQTPRYLIKTRGQQVTLSCSPISGHRSVSWYQQTPGQGLQFLFEYFSETQRNKGNFPGRFSGRQFSNSRSEMNVSTLELGDSALYLCASSRGLDYNEQFFGPGTRLTVL.

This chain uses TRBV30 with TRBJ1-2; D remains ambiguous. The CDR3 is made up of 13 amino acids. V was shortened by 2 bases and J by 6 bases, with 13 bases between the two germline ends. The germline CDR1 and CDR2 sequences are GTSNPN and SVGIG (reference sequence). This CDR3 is CAWSLSFSHGYTF. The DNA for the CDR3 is TGTGCCTGGAGTCTCTCCTTCTCCCATGGCTACACCTTC.

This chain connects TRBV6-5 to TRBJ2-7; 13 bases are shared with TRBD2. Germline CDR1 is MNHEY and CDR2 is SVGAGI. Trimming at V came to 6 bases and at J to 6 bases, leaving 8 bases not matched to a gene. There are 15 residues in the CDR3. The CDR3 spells CASRRPGLAGSEQYF. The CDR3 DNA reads TGTGCCAGCAGGCGGCCGGGACTAGCGGGAAGCGAGCAGTACTTC.

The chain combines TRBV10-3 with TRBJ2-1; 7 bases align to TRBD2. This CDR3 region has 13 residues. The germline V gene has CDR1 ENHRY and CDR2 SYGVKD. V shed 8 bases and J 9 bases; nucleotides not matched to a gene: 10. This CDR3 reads CAISREGVGEQFF. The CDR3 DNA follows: TGTGCCATCTCGAGGGAGGGAGTTGGTGAGCAGTTCTTC.

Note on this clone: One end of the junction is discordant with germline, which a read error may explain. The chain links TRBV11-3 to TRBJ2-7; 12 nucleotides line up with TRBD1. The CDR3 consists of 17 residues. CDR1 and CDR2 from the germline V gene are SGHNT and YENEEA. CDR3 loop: CASSFPGTGGENYGQYF. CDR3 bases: TGTGCCAGCAGTTTTCCGGGGACAGGGGGCGAGAACTACGGGCAGTACTTC.

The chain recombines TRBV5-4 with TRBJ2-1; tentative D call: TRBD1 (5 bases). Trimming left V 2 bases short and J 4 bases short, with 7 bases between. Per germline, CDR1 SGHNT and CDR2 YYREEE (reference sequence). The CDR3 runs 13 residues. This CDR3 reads CASSLTGYNEQFF. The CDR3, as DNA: TGTGCCAGCAGCTTAACAGGATACAATGAGCAGTTCTTC.

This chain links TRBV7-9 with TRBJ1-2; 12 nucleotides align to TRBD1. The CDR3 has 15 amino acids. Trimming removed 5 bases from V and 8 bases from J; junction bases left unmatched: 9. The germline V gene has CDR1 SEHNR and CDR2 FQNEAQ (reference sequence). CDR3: CASSQPGQGARGYTF. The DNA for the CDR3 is TGTGCCAGCAGCCAACCGGGACAGGGGGCAAGAGGCTACACCTTC.

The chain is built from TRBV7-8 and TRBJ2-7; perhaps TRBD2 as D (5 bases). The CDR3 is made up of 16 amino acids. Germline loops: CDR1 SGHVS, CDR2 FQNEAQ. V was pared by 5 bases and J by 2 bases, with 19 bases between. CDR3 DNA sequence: TGTGCCAGCAGCCACGGCGCGGCAGGAGGTACCTACGAGCAGTACTTC. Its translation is CASSHGAAGGTYEQYF.

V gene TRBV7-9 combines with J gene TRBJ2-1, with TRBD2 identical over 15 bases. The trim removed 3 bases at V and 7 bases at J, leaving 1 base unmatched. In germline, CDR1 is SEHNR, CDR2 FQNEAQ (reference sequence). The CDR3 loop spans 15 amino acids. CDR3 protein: CASSFGTSGRNEQFF. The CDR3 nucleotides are TGTGCCAGCAGCTTTGGGACTAGCGGGAGGAATGAGCAGTTCTTC. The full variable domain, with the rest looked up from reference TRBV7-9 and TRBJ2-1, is DTGVSQNPRHKITKRGQNVTFRCDPISEHNRLYWYRQTLGQGPEFLTYFQNEAQLEKSRLLSDRFSAERPKGSFSTLEIQRTEQGDSAMYLCASSFGTSGRNEQFFGPGTRLTVL.

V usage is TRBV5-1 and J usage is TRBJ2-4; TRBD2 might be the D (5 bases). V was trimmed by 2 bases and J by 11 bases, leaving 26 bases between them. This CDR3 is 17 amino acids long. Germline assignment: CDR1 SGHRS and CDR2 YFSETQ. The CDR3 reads CASSLGPSDGILSVQYF. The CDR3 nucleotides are TGCGCCAGCAGCTTAGGCCCAAGTGACGGGATATTGAGTGTTCAGTACTTC. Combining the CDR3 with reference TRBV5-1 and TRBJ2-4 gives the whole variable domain KAGVTQTPRYLIKTRGQQVTLSCSPISGHRSVSWYQQTPGQGLQFLFEYFSETQRNKGNFPGRFSGRQFSNSRSEMNVSTLELGDSALYLCASSLGPSDGILSVQYFGAGTRLSVL.